The T cell receptor (beta chain) under discussion was sequenced for a study of T cell changes during pregnancy in multiple sclerosis. Germline-derived CDR1 and CDR2 are KGHSH and LQKENI. The CDR3 extends over 15 amino acids. V lost 0 bases and J lost 2, with 10 bases in between. Using immunoSEQ multiplex PCR, the repertoire was profiled, and TCRdb retains in-frame clones only, with some absent. The sample consists of 55,000 to 85,000 clones, 90% to 95% of them appearing once. Sample: peripheral blood, taken after pregnancy. This clonotype originated in a female donor with multiple sclerosis, enrolled in a pregnancy study. The chain carries TRBV18 and TRBJ1-2; D might be TRBD1 (6 bases). DNA of the CDR3: TGTGCCAGCTCACCACCGTACAGGGTAAACTATGGCTACACCTTC. Amino acid sequence: CASSPPYRVNYGYTF.